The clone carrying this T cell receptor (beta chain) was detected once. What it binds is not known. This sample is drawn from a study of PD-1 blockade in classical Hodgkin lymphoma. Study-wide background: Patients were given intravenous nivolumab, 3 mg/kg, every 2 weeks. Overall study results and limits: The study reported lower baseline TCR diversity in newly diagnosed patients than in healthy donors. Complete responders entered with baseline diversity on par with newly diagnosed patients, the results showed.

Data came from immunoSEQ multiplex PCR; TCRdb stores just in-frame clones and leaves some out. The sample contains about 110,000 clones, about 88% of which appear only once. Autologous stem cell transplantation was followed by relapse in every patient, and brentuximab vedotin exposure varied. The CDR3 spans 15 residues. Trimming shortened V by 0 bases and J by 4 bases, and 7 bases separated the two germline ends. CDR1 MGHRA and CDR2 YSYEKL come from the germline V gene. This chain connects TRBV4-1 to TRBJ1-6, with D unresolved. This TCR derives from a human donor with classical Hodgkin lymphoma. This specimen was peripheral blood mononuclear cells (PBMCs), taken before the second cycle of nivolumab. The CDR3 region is CASSQEGPYNSPLHF. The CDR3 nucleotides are TGCGCCAGCAGCCAAGAGGGCCCATATAATTCACCCCTCCACTTT.